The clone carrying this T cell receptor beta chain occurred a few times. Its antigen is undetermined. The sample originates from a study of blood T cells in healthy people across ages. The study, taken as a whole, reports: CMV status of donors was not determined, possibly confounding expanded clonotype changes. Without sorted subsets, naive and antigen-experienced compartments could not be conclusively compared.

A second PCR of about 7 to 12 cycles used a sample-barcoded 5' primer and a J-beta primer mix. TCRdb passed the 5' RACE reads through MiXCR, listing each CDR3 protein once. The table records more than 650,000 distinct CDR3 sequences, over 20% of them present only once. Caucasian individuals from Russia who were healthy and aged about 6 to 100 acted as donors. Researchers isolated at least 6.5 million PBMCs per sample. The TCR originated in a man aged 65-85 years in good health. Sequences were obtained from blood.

CDR3 coding DNA: TGTGCCAGCAGCGGGGGGGAGGCCCCCTCCTACGAGCAGTACTTC. Translating gives CASSGGEAPSYEQYF. The gene calls are TRBV28 and TRBJ2-7, with TRBD2 matching over 8 bases. Germline V lookup: CDR1 MDHEN, CDR2 SYDVKM. The CDR3 consists of 15 residues. Trimming took 6 bases from V and 0 from J; bases not matched to a gene: 7.